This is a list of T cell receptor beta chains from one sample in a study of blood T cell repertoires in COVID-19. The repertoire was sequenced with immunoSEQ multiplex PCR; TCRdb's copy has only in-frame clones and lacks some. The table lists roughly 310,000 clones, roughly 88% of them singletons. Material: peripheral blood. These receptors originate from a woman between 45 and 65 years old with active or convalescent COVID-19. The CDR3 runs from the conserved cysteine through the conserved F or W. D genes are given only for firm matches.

cdr3_nt: TGTGCCGTCCAGACTACAGGGGGCTACGAGCAGTACTTC; cdr3_aa: CAVQTTGGYEQYF; j_call: TRBJ2-7; d_call: TRBD1; v_call: TRBV10-3
cdr3_nt: TGTGCCAGCAGCCCACAGGGCCCCGGGGGCTACACCTTC; cdr3_aa: CASSPQGPGGYTF; j_call: TRBJ1-2; d_call: -; v_call: TRBV7-8
cdr3_nt: TGTGCCAGCAGCTTGGATTGGGACAGGGGAAGGGATGGCTACACCTTC; cdr3_aa: CASSLDWDRGRDGYTF; j_call: TRBJ1-2; d_call: TRBD1; v_call: TRBV5-8
cdr3_nt: TGTGCCAGTAGTATAGGTCCGACACCCGGATACTATGGCTACACCTTC; cdr3_aa: CASSIGPTPGYYGYTF; j_call: TRBJ1-2; d_call: -; v_call: TRBV19
cdr3_nt: TGTGCCAGCAGCTACGGGTCTAGCGGGAGGAGGAGAGGGGATACGCAGTATTTT; cdr3_aa: CASSYGSSGRRRGDTQYF; j_call: TRBJ2-3; d_call: TRBD2; v_call: TRBV7-2
cdr3_nt: TGCGCCAGCAGCCAAAACGGACAGGGTGCCTACGAGCAGTACTTC; cdr3_aa: CASSQNGQGAYEQYF; j_call: TRBJ2-7; d_call: TRBD1; v_call: TRBV4-3
cdr3_nt: TGTGCCAGCAGCCAAGTCACCGGGGATCGTCAGGACTTC; cdr3_aa: CASSQVTGDRQDF; j_call: TRBJ1-2; d_call: -; v_call: TRBV3-1/TRBV3-2
cdr3_nt: TGTGCCAGCAGCCAAGACCAGACAGGTTATAATGAAAAACTGTTTTTT; cdr3_aa: CASSQDQTGYNEKLFF; j_call: TRBJ1-4; d_call: -; v_call: TRBV3-1/TRBV3-2
cdr3_nt: TGTGCCAGCAGTCTCCCCCACCGGGGTTCTGAAGCTTTCTTT; cdr3_aa: CASSLPHRGSEAFF; j_call: TRBJ1-1; d_call: -; v_call: TRBV28
cdr3_nt: TGTGCCAGCAGCTTCCTAGCGGGAGGGGGCGATGAGCAGTTCTTC; cdr3_aa: CASSFLAGGGDEQFF; j_call: TRBJ2-1; d_call: TRBD2; v_call: TRBV13
cdr3_nt: TGTGCCAGCGCATCAGCCTACGAGCAGTACTTC; cdr3_aa: CASASAYEQYF; j_call: TRBJ2-7; d_call: -; v_call: TRBV3-1/TRBV3-2
cdr3_nt: TGTGCCACCAGTGATGACAGGGATAATCAGCCCCAGCATTTT; cdr3_aa: CATSDDRDNQPQHF; j_call: TRBJ1-5; d_call: TRBD1; v_call: TRBV24-1
cdr3_nt: TGTGCCAGCAGTGACGGGGGGGGCTCCTATAATTCACCCCTCCACTTT; cdr3_aa: CASSDGGGSYNSPLHF; j_call: TRBJ1-6; d_call: -; v_call: TRBV2